Below are 29 T cell receptor beta chains sequenced from a single sample in a study of cytomegalovirus exposure and HLA in healthy donors. Both 60 Vbeta primers and 13 Jbeta primers went into the PCR. Here immunoSEQ multiplex PCR was the method, and the copy in TCRdb shows in-frame clones only, minus some. The data contain some 190,000 clones, 85% of them singletons. Sequenced input: PBMCs. These TCRs come from a boy between 2 and 15 years old in good health and CMV-seronegative.

The CDR3 reads CASSLDGGTYEQYF. The CDR3 region has the DNA TGCGCCAGCAGCTTGGATGGCGGAACCTACGAGCAGTACTTC. The rearrangement joins TRBV5-1 to TRBJ2-7; D is uncertain. CDR3 length: 14 amino acids. CDR1 and CDR2 (germline): SGHRS, YFSETQ. The V and J ends lost 0 bases and 2 bases respectively, with 9 bases between them.

The chain employs TRBV30 and TRBJ2-1; 7 nucleotides line up with TRBD2. Germline trimming cut 1 base from V and 0 bases from J; bases unmatched to any gene: 3. Germline lookup yields CDR1 GTSNPN and CDR2 SVGIG (reference sequence). The CDR3 contains 15 residues. The CDR3 bases are TGTGCCTGGAGTGGGGGCGGGAGCTCCTACAATGAGCAGTTCTTC. It encodes CAWSGGGSSYNEQFF.

J is TRBJ2-7 and V is TRBV11-1; D uncertain. The germline gives CDR1 SGHAT, CDR2 FQDESV (reference sequence). The germline V and J ends were trimmed by 5 bases and 0 bases, with 5 bases remaining between them. The length of the CDR3 is 12 residues. CDR3: CASSRNSYEQYF. Written as DNA, the CDR3 is TGTGCCAGCAGCCGTAACTCCTACGAGCAGTACTTC. Based on the CDR3 plus reference TRBV11-1 and TRBJ2-7, the full variable domain is EAEVAQSPRYKITEKSQAVAFWCDPISGHATLYWYRQILGQGPELLVQFQDESVVDDSQLPKDRFSAERLKGVDSTLKIQPAELGDSAMYLCASSRNSYEQYFGPGTRLTVT.

V and J are TRBV5-1 and TRBJ2-2; TRBD1 aligns across 10 bases. Germline assignment: CDR1 SGHRS and CDR2 YFSETQ. V lost 1 base to trimming and J lost 0 bases; unmatched junction nucleotides: 6. The CDR3 runs to 18 residues. CDR3 protein: CASSLRDRGSANTGELFF. CDR3 DNA: TGCGCCAGCAGCTTGCGGGACAGGGGAAGTGCGAACACCGGGGAGCTGTTTTTT.

The chain employs TRBV30 and TRBJ2-7; TRBD1 agrees at 9 bases. Trimming took 3 bases from V and 0 from J; bases not matched to a gene: 9. Germline CDR1 reads GTSNPN; CDR2 reads SVGIG (reference sequence). This CDR3 comprises 16 residues. CDR3 bases: TGTGCCTGGAGCCCCGACAGGGGGTTTAGCTCCTACGAGCAGTACTTC. The encoded protein is CAWSPDRGFSSYEQYF.

This clone has only a few counts. The gene calls are TRBV7-9 and TRBJ1-2, with 8 bases fitting TRBD1. CDR1 is SEHNR and CDR2 is FQNEAQ in the germline V gene (reference sequence). The junction had 6 bases not matched to a gene; V was cut back by 1 base and J by 8 bases. The CDR3 extends over 14 amino acids. The CDR3 DNA follows: TGTGCCAGCAGCTTAGGGACAGGGTTCGACGGCTACACCTTC. Translation: CASSLGTGFDGYTF.

To note about this clone: A junction end diverges from the germline sequence, so it may reflect a read error. This sequence joins TRBV7-9 and TRBJ1-2, with a weak D call TRBD1 (5 bases). Germline lookup yields CDR1 SEHNR and CDR2 FQNEAQ (reference sequence). The CDR3 totals 13 residues. CDR3 region: CSSSLGRVYGYTF. DNA of the CDR3: TGTTCCAGCAGCTTAGGCAGGGTCTATGGCTACACCTTC.

The V and J genes are TRBV6-1 and TRBJ1-1; 7 bases match TRBD1. The ends lost 7 bases at V and 3 bases at J; junction bases unmatched: 8. The CDR3 has 14 amino acids. In germline, CDR1 is MNHNS, CDR2 SASEGT. The CDR3, as DNA: TGTGCCAGCACCGAAGCCCAGGGGGACACTGAAGCTTTCTTT. Translated: CASTEAQGDTEAFF.

This chain uses TRBV6-5 with TRBJ1-4, with TRBD1 as a possible D gene (5 bases). With 2 bases removed from V and 5 bases from J, the gap between germline ends came to 15 bases. Germline CDR1 is MNHEY and CDR2 is SVGAGI. This CDR3 comprises 16 residues. The CDR3 loop is CASSYHLGGENEKLFF. In DNA, the CDR3 is TGTGCCAGCAGTTACCACCTTGGGGGGGAGAATGAAAAACTGTTTTTT.

The rearrangement uses TRBV7-2 and TRBJ2-6; 8 nucleotides line up with TRBD1. There are 18 residues in the CDR3. After removal of 5 bases from V and 2 bases from J, the junction contained 11 bases not matched to a gene. Germline assignment: CDR1 SGHTA and CDR2 FQGNSA. This chain's CDR3 is CASSPLFETGAGANVLTF. The CDR3 DNA follows: TGTGCCAGCAGCCCCCTTTTTGAGACAGGGGCTGGGGCCAACGTCCTGACTTTC.

The V gene is TRBV2, the J gene TRBJ2-7, with a weak D call TRBD1 (5 bases). The V gene lost 4 bases and the J gene lost 0 bases, with 16 bases spanning the gap. Looked up from germline, CDR1 is SNHLY and CDR2 is FYNNEI. The CDR3 is 16 residues long. The CDR3 here is CASSGRDRVFSYEQYV. For the CDR3, the DNA is TGTGCCAGCAGTGGTCGCGACAGAGTTTTCTCCTACGAGCAGTACGTC.

This sequence joins TRBV7-9 and TRBJ2-3, with a possible D match to TRBD2 (6 bases). V gave up 5 bases and J gave up 3 bases, with 18 bases separating them. In germline, CDR1 is SEHNR, CDR2 FQNEAQ (reference sequence). The CDR3 contains 16 residues. The CDR3 protein is CASSPRGGAETDTQYF. The DNA of the CDR3 is TGTGCCAGCAGCCCTCGTGGAGGGGCAGAGACAGATACGCAGTATTTT.

This chain uses TRBV6-5 with TRBJ1-2; D remains ambiguous. The CDR3 loop spans 16 amino acids. Germline V lookup: CDR1 MNHEY, CDR2 SVGAGI. V shed 0 bases and J shed 8 bases, with 19 bases lying between them. CDR3 sequence (DNA): TGTGCCAGCAGTTACTCGAGAACAGAAGGATATCGGGGCTACACCTTC. It yields the protein CASSYSRTEGYRGYTF.

The chain has TRBV28 and TRBJ2-4, with TRBD1 matching 7 bases. Germline values: CDR1 MDHEN, CDR2 SYDVKM. After removal of 7 bases from V and 0 bases from J, the junction contained 12 bases not matched to a gene. The CDR3 has 17 amino acids. The CDR3 DNA reads TGTGCCAGCACCTCGGGACAGTTTTCCGAAGCCAAAAACATTCAGTACTTC. It is translated as CASTSGQFSEAKNIQYF.

The V call is TRBV10-3, the J call TRBJ1-1; the D gene is possibly TRBD1 (5 bases). V shed 7 bases and J shed 5 bases, with 23 bases lying between them. This CDR3 spans 16 amino acids. Germline CDR1 ENHRY, CDR2 SYGVKD. The CDR3 coding sequence is TGTGCCATCATTCCGGACACGGGGGGATTAAGAACTGAAGCTTTCTTT. Its protein product is CAIIPDTGGLRTEAFF.

V and J are TRBV6-4 and TRBJ2-1, with TRBD2 matching over 8 bases. Germline V gene data show CDR1 as MRHNA and CDR2 as SNTAGT. After removal of 0 bases from V and 2 bases from J, the junction contained 3 bases not matched to a gene. The CDR3 loop spans 16 amino acids. The CDR3 region is CASSDSDGGAYNEQFF. CDR3 nucleotide sequence: TGTGCCAGCAGTGACTCCGACGGGGGGGCCTACAATGAGCAGTTCTTC.

The chain recombines TRBV20-1 with TRBJ2-3; D uncertain. CDR1 and CDR2 from the germline V gene are DFQATT and SNEGSKA (reference sequence). The CDR3 loop spans 11 amino acids. V was clipped by 7 bases and J by 4 bases, with 9 bases between them. This chain's CDR3 is CSVLRADTQYF. CDR3 coding DNA: TGCAGTGTTCTGCGAGCAGATACGCAGTATTTT.

This chain uses TRBV7-9 with TRBJ2-5, with D hard to call. The CDR3 is 13 amino acids. V was shortened by 3 bases and J by 0 bases, with 5 bases between the two germline ends. From germline, CDR1 is SEHNR and CDR2 FQNEAQ (reference sequence). CDR3 sequence (DNA): TGTGCCAGCAGCTTGGGCAACCAAGAGACCCAGTACTTC. Translation gives CASSLGNQETQYF.

The chain carries TRBV25-1 and TRBJ1-6, with no clear D. CDR3 length: 13 amino acids. Germline values: CDR1 MGHDK, CDR2 SYGVNS. Trimming took off 4 bases at V and 8 bases at J, with 9 bases between the two ends. CDR3 DNA: TGTGCCAGCAGTGTTATGAGCGATTCACCCCTCCACTTT. Protein: CASSVMSDSPLHF.

This clone was counted a few times. One end of the junction varies from germline; a read error may be responsible. Here the CDR3 reads CSSSLSGNTEAFF. For the CDR3, the DNA is TGTTCCAGCAGCCTCTCGGGGAACACTGAAGCTTTCTTT. The V call is TRBV7-9, the J call TRBJ1-1; D gene uncertain. Germline V gives CDR1 SEHNR, CDR2 FQNEAQ (reference sequence). The CDR3 runs 13 residues.

V usage is TRBV2 and J usage is TRBJ2-5, with D possibly TRBD2 on 5 matching bases. Trimming stripped 4 bases from V and 0 bases from J, with 9 bases between. The CDR3 extends over 14 amino acids. CDR1 and CDR2 from the germline V gene are SNHLY and FYNNEI. The CDR3 DNA sequence: TGTGCCAGCAGTGCTTTAGCGAACCAAGAGACCCAGTACTTC. Residues: CASSALANQETQYF.

The chain combines TRBV4-1 with TRBJ1-1; 7 nucleotides line up with TRBD1. This CDR3 is 15 amino acids long. The J segment lost 0 bases and the V segment lost 3 bases, leaving 4 bases of the junction unmatched. The germline V gene encodes CDR1 MGHRA and CDR2 YSYEKL. CDR3 residues: CASSHPGTVNTEAFF. CDR3 nucleotide sequence: TGCGCCAGCAGCCATCCCGGGACAGTGAACACTGAAGCTTTCTTT.

The V gene is TRBV28, the J gene TRBJ1-5; D not resolved. Germline values: CDR1 MDHEN, CDR2 SYDVKM. The CDR3 extends over 12 amino acids. CDR3 in DNA: TGTGCATCCGGTCGCGGCAATCAGCCCCAGCATTTT. Translated: CASGRGNQPQHF.

V gene TRBV7-8 combines with J gene TRBJ1-4; possibly TRBD1 for D (6 bases). Germline CDR1 is SGHVS and CDR2 is FQNEAQ. Trimming pared 0 bases from V and 8 bases from J, leaving 22 bases between. The CDR3 loop spans 18 amino acids. CDR3 in amino acids: CASSLAGASGVGWEKLFF. Written as DNA, the CDR3 is TGTGCCAGCAGCTTAGCGGGGGCCTCAGGAGTCGGATGGGAAAAACTGTTTTTT.

This clone occurred once. The chain combines TRBV28 with TRBJ2-7, with 9 bases that match TRBD1. Germline-derived CDR1 and CDR2 are MDHEN and SYDVKM. The length of the CDR3 is 14 residues. V gave up 6 bases and J gave up 4 bases; unmatched junction bases: 7. The CDR3 reads CASSIHRGLYEQYV. CDR3 DNA: TGTGCCAGCAGCATACACAGGGGGCTATACGAGCAGTACGTC.

This clone was found once. The V gene is TRBV20-1, the J gene TRBJ1-5; D gene unclear. The germline V gene encodes CDR1 DFQATT and CDR2 SNEGSKA (reference sequence). Deletions cut 5 bases from V and 3 bases from J, with 5 bases between. The CDR3 is made up of 11 amino acids. DNA for the CDR3: TGCAGTGCTGGCCCCAATCAGCCCCAGCATTTT. Its translation is CSAGPNQPQHF.

V is TRBV13 and J is TRBJ2-5; 9 nucleotides line up with TRBD1. This CDR3 spans 14 amino acids. CDR1 is PRHDT and CDR2 is FYEKMQ in the germline V gene (reference sequence). With V trimmed by 6 bases and J by 5 bases, 7 bases remained unmatched. CDR3 sequence: CASRVQGAGETQYF. For the CDR3, the DNA is TGTGCCAGCAGAGTACAGGGGGCGGGTGAGACCCAGTACTTC.

V and J are TRBV18 and TRBJ2-2; D is possibly TRBD1 (5 bases). V lost 3 bases and J 6 bases, leaving 14 bases between the germline ends. From germline, CDR1 is KGHSH and CDR2 LQKENI. This CDR3 is 15 amino acids long. DNA of the CDR3: TGTGCCAGCTCACCGAGCAAAGGGGTACCCGGGGAGCTGTTTTTT. It is translated as CASSPSKGVPGELFF. Combining the CDR3 with reference TRBV18 and TRBJ2-2 gives the whole variable domain NAGVMQNPRHLVRRRGQEARLRCSPMKGHSHVYWYRQLPEEGLKFMVYLQKENIIDESGMPKERFSAEFPKEGPSILRIQQVVRGDSAAYFCASSPSKGVPGELFFGEGSRLTVL.

This chain connects TRBV28 to TRBJ1-1; 8 positions agree with TRBD1. The CDR3 consists of 14 residues. Germline CDR1 is MDHEN and CDR2 is SYDVKM. The J segment lost 6 bases and the V segment lost 6 bases, leaving 9 bases of the junction unmatched. DNA for the CDR3: TGTGCCAGCAGGGTCCGGCAGGGGGCAGCTGAAGCTTTCTTT. Residues: CASRVRQGAAEAFF. Full variable domain (remainder filled in from reference TRBV28 and TRBJ1-1): DVKVTQSSRYLVKRTGEKVFLECVQDMDHENMFWYRQDPGLGLRLIYFSYDVKMKEKGDIPEGYSVSREKKERFSLILESASTNQTSMYLCASRVRQGAAEAFFGQGTRLTVV.